This passage covers 16 T cell receptor beta chains from one sample sequenced in a study of blood T cells in healthy people across ages (dated by TCRdb to about 2015). The method was 5' RACE. Sequencer: Illumina HiSeq 2500. The second PCR ran for roughly 7 to 12 cycles and used a J-beta primer mix along with a sample-barcoded 5' primer. Using fastp at Q25 and MiXCR, TCRdb reprocessed the public reads and kept productive beta chains. CDR3 protein sequences are deduplicated, and each keeps its most common genes and DNA. The sample records about 670,000 distinct CDR3 sequences, approximately 40% of which are singletons. The top ten hold about 30% of the sample. The material sequenced was blood. The receptors originated from a man older than 75 in good health.

The rearrangement uses TRBV9 and TRBJ2-5; 7 positions agree with TRBD2. Germline values: CDR1 SGDLS, CDR2 YYNGEE. The V and J ends lost 0 bases and 11 bases, in that order; junction bases with no gene match: 7. CDR3 length: 13 amino acids. The CDR3 reads CASSVGDYNEQYF. The CDR3 bases are TGTGCCAGCAGCGTAGGGGACTACAATGAGCAGTACTTC.

This clonotype was detected a few times. This chain joins TRBV7-2 and TRBJ2-5, with TRBD2 matching over 7 bases. J gave up 2 bases and V 5 bases, and 8 bases lay outside the gene matches. CDR1 is SGHTA and CDR2 is FQGNSA in the germline V gene. The CDR3 is made up of 15 amino acids. The CDR3 protein is CASSPRRGSQETQYF. CDR3 nucleotides: TGTGCCAGCAGCCCACGGCGGGGGTCGCAAGAGACCCAGTACTTC. Full variable domain (rest looked up from reference TRBV7-2 and TRBJ2-5): GAGVSQSPSNKVTEKGKDVELRCDPISGHTALYWYRQSLGQGLEFLIYFQGNSAPDKSGLPSDRFSAERTGGSVSTLTIQRTQQEDSAVYLCASSPRRGSQETQYFGPGTRLLVL.

The chain has TRBV7-2 and TRBJ2-7; D may be TRBD1 (5 bases). The germline V and J ends were trimmed by 4 bases and 3 bases, with 13 bases remaining between them. Germline V gene data show CDR1 as SGHTA and CDR2 as FQGNSA. The CDR3 has 14 residues. The CDR3 DNA reads TGTGCCAGCAGCTACTCGGCAGGGAACTACGAGCAGTACTTC. Encoded protein: CASSYSAGNYEQYF.

This clonotype has a handful of counts. The rearrangement uses TRBV29-1 and TRBJ2-1; D not certain. The CDR3 sequence is 13 residues long. Germline V gene data show CDR1 as SQVTM and CDR2 as ANQGSEA. V was shortened by 7 bases and J by 0 bases, with 10 bases between the two germline ends. CDR3 in DNA: TGCAGCGGCGCTAGTTCCTCCTACAATGAGCAGTTCTTC. Translating it yields CSGASSSYNEQFF.

On this clonotype: A read error may explain this, as a much larger clone is one base away. The chain has TRBV20-1 and TRBJ2-5; D is unclear. Between the trimmed V and J ends, which lost 7 bases and 1 base, there was a span of 19 bases. Germline values: CDR1 DFQATT, CDR2 SNEGSKA (reference sequence). This CDR3 is built from 15 residues. CDR3 sequence (DNA): TGCAGTGGGGCCTCCCGATGGGGTCTCCAAGAGACCCAGTACTTC. It yields the protein CSGASRWGLQETQYF.

The rearrangement uses TRBV19 and TRBJ2-1, with 13 bases that match TRBD2. With 4 bases clipped from V and 7 bases from J, the junction kept 7 bases outside the gene matches. CDR1 and CDR2 from the germline V gene are LNHDA and SQIVND (reference sequence). CDR3 length: 16 residues. In DNA form, the CDR3 reads TGTGCCAGTAGTACTCGGACTAGCGGGAGTGGTAATGAGCAGTTCTTC. As protein: CASSTRTSGSGNEQFF.

The rearrangement uses TRBV20-1 and TRBJ2-7, with 9 positions matching TRBD1. The V segment lost 5 bases and the J segment 2 bases; nucleotides outside the gene matches: 10. Germline V gene lookup returns CDR1 DFQATT and CDR2 SNEGSKA (reference sequence). This CDR3 spans 15 amino acids. The CDR3 nucleotides read TGCAGTGCTTACGAACCGGGACAGGGAACCTACGAGCAGTACTTC. This gives the protein CSAYEPGQGTYEQYF.

This clonotype appeared a few times. The V and J genes are TRBV13 and TRBJ2-1; TRBD2 agrees at 10 bases. With 5 bases clipped from V and 7 bases from J, the junction kept 11 bases outside the gene matches. This CDR3 has 16 amino acids. Germline V gene sequence: CDR1 PRHDT, CDR2 FYEKMQ (reference sequence). CDR3 in DNA: TGTGCCAGCAGCATCCCGGATAGCGGGAGGTTGAATGAGCAGTTCTTC. Encoded protein: CASSIPDSGRLNEQFF.

This clonotype has only a few counts. The chain uses TRBV10-3 and TRBJ2-1, with D hard to call. Trimming removed 4 bases at V and 10 bases at J, with 17 bases between. Germline CDR1 reads ENHRY; CDR2 reads SYGVKD. This CDR3 has 14 residues. The CDR3 DNA follows: TGTGCCATCAGTGGAAGGACGGATTCCTACGAGCAGTTCTTC. Encoded protein: CAISGRTDSYEQFF.

This chain uses TRBV27 with TRBJ2-3, with 9 bases identical to TRBD1. The CDR3 is made up of 15 amino acids. Germline CDR1 reads MNHEY; CDR2 reads SMNVEV (reference sequence). The J segment lost 4 bases and the V segment lost 7 bases, leaving 9 bases of the junction unmatched. The CDR3 is CASTPGQGISDTQYF. The CDR3, as DNA: TGTGCCAGCACCCCTGGACAGGGGATATCAGATACGCAGTATTTT.

Many counts were recorded for this clonotype. The chain couples TRBV29-1 to TRBJ1-2, with 8 bases fitting TRBD1. Per the germline V gene, CDR1 is SQVTM and CDR2 is ANQGSEA. This CDR3 region has 14 residues. V was pared by 4 bases and J by 7 bases, with 11 bases of the junction left unmatched. This CDR3 reads CSVVGDRTWSGYTF. The CDR3 DNA reads TGCAGCGTTGTAGGGGACAGGACTTGGAGTGGCTACACCTTC.

This clonotype occurred a few times. V usage is TRBV28 and J usage is TRBJ2-1; D is unresolved. This CDR3 contains 20 residues. Trimming cost V 4 bases and J 4 bases, with 29 bases left between them. CDR1 and CDR2 (germline): MDHEN, SYDVKM. The CDR3 nucleotides read TGTGCCAGCAGTTCAGTAGTCCGGCAGTCTCCTGATTCTCGGTACAATGAGCAGTTCTTC. Its translation is CASSSVVRQSPDSRYNEQFF.

V and J are TRBV5-6 and TRBJ2-5; TRBD2 is a possible D gene (5 bases). There are 16 residues in the CDR3. Looked up from germline, CDR1 is SGHDT and CDR2 is YYEEEE. V was trimmed by 4 bases and J by 11 bases, leaving 27 bases between them. CDR3 nucleotide sequence: TGTGCCAGCAGCCAATCGACTGGTCGGAAGGACTCGTTGCAGTACTTC. This codes for CASSQSTGRKDSLQYF.

This chain links TRBV5-5 with TRBJ1-2; 11 nucleotides match TRBD1. In germline, CDR1 is SGHKS, CDR2 YYEKEE (reference sequence). J lost 4 bases, V lost 2 bases, and 7 bases had no gene match. The CDR3 sequence is 16 residues long. As DNA, the CDR3 is TGTGCCAGCAGCTTAGGAGGGACAGGGGGAGGCTATGGCTACACCTTC. Amino acids: CASSLGGTGGGYGYTF.

A few counts support this clonotype. The V and J genes are TRBV6-5 and TRBJ2-5; TRBD2 matches at 10 bases. Trimming cost V 1 base and J 2 bases; bases outside gene matches: 4. Germline CDR1 is MNHEY and CDR2 is SVGAGI. The CDR3 contains 16 residues. CDR3 nucleotide sequence: TGTGCCAGCAGTTACTGGCTAGCGGGAGTTCAAGAGACCCAGTACTTC. This sequence encodes CASSYWLAGVQETQYF.

This clonotype was counted a few times. The chain carries TRBV6-2 or TRBV6-3 and TRBJ1-1; D unclear. V was shortened by 8 bases and J by 0 bases, with 13 bases between the two germline ends. Germline V lookup: CDR1 MNHEY, CDR2 SVGEGT. CDR3 length: 14 residues. CDR3 in amino acids: CASRKTGMNTEAFF. The CDR3 DNA reads as TGTGCCAGCCGAAAGACCGGCATGAACACTGAAGCTTTCTTT.